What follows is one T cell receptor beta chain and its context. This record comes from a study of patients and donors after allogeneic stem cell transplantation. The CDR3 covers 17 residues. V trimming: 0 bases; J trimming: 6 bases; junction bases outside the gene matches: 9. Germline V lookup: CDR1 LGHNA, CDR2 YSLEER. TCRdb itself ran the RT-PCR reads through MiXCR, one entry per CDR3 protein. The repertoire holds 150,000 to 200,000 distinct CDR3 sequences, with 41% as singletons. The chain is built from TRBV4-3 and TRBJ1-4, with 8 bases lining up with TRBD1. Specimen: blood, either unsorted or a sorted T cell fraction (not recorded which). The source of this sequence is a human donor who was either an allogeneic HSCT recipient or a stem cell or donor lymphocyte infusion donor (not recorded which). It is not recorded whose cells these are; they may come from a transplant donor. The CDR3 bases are TGCGCCAGCAGCCAAGACGAAGGGGCGGGACAGGATGAAAAACTGTTTTTT. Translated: CASSQDEGAGQDEKLFF.